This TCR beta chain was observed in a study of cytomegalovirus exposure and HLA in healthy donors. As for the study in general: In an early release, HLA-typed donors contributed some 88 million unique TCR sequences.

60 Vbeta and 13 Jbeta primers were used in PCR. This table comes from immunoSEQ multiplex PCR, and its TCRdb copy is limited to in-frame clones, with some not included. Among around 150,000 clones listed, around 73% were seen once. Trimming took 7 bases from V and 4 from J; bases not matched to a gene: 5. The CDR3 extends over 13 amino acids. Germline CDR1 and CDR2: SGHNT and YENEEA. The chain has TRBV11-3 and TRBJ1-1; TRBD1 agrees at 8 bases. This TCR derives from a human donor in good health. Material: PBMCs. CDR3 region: CASTTGEVTEAFF. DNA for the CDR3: TGTGCCAGCACGACAGGGGAAGTCACTGAAGCTTTCTTT.